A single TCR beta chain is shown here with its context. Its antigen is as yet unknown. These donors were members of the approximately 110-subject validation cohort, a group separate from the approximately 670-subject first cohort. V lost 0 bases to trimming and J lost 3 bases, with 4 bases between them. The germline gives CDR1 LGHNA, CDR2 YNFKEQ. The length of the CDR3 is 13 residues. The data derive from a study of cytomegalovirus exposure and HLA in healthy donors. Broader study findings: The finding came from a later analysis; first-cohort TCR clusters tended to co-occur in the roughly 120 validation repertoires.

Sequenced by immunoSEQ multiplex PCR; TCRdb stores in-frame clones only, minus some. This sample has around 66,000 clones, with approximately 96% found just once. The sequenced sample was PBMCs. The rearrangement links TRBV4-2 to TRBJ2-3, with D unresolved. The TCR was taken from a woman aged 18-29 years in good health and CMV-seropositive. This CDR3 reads CASSQDLTDTQYF. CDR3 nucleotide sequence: TGTGCCAGCAGCCAAGATCTAACAGATACGCAGTATTTT.